The source of this T cell receptor beta chain is a study of cytomegalovirus exposure and HLA in healthy donors. Study-wide findings and caveats: Reportedly, diagnosis of cytomegalovirus status by the classifier showed high specificity and sensitivity. Cytomegalovirus association was assigned to about 150 TCR beta chains. The availability of immune exposure information extended only to CMV serostatus.

This clone was detected only once. The antigen is unknown. PCR primers comprised 60 Vbeta and 13 Jbeta primers. This table comes from immunoSEQ multiplex PCR, and its TCRdb copy is limited to in-frame clones, with some not included. Of approximately 210,000 clones in the sample, 77% were seen once. The CDR3 spans 12 residues. Germline V gives CDR1 SQVTM, CDR2 ANQGSEA. V was trimmed by 6 bases and J by 4 bases, leaving 13 bases between them. The receptor's source is a woman aged 25 to 39 in good health and CMV-seropositive. The V call is TRBV29-1, the J call TRBJ2-7; TRBD2 might be the D (5 bases). The sequencing input was PBMCs. The CDR3 sequence is CSVAGPGYEQYF. CDR3 nucleotide sequence: TGCAGCGTCGCCGGACCGGGGTACGAGCAGTACTTC.